The entry below describes one TCR beta chain. Its specificity is not known. At the DNA level, this CDR3 is encoded by other sequences in the same sample as well. This sample was taken from a study of T cell responses to AZD1222 COVID-19 vaccine. Study-wide results and limits: Clonal diversity was possibly underestimated, and the donors were mostly white British, with more females. Of spike-specific TCRs, nearly half reportedly target regions left unmutated in variants. Repertoire sampling happened only post peak T cell response.

Germline V gene sequence: CDR1 MDHEN, CDR2 SYDVKM. V dropped 6 bases and J dropped 4 bases, with 7 bases sitting between them. The CDR3 runs to 11 residues. Produced via immunoSEQ multiplex PCR; TCRdb's table is partial and in-frame only. The table shows about 130,000 clones, with over 85% occurring only once. Timing groups of about 4 and about 12 weeks for second doses were pooled. The sample here was peripheral blood, taken 28 days after the second AZD1222 dose. This chain uses TRBV28 with TRBJ2-7; D is undetermined. The TCR was taken from an adult who received the AZD1222 COVID-19 vaccine. The CDR3 coding sequence is TGTGCCAGCAGCTTAAGGTACGAGCAGTACTTC. Its protein is CASSLRYEQYF. The complete variable domain, with remaining parts taken from reference TRBV28 and TRBJ2-7, reads DVKVTQSSRYLVKRTGEKVFLECVQDMDHENMFWYRQDPGLGLRLIYFSYDVKMKEKGDIPEGYSVSREKKERFSLILESASTNQTSMYLCASSLRYEQYFGPGTRLTVT.